This is a list of T cell receptor beta chains from one sample in a study of STAT5B mutations in CD4+ large granular lymphocyte leukemia. The repertoire was sequenced with immunoSEQ multiplex PCR; TCRdb's copy has only in-frame clones and lacks some. The table includes tens of thousands of clones, about 79% detected once. The sample taken for sequencing was CD4+ T cells from blood buffy coats. These receptors came from a human donor in good health. Both conserved end residues are part of each CDR3. D genes are given only for firm matches. Clone size is not always given. Where it is, it says once, few, many or a class for expanded clones.

. TRBD1 TRBJ1-2 TRBV5-3 CARSSFRGGNYGYTF TGTGCCAGAAGTTCCTTCAGGGGGGGTAACTATGGCTACACCTTC
medium-sized . TRBJ2-5 TRBV7-3 CASPGVPRGQETQYF TGTGCCAGCCCAGGCGTCCCCCGGGGGCAAGAGACCCAGTACTTC
. . TRBJ2-7 TRBV29-1 CSVTRELSGYEQYF TGCAGCGTGACACGCGAGTTATCCGGCTACGAGCAGTACTTC
. . TRBJ2-2 TRBV7-8 CASSSRLRGLTGELFF TGTGCCAGCAGCTCACGTTTGCGGGGGCTGACCGGGGAGCTGTTTTTT
. TRBD1 TRBJ1-5 TRBV2 CASSGQGQRPQHF TGTGCCAGCAGTGGACAGGGCCAGCGGCCCCAGCATTTT
. . TRBJ1-2 TRBV4-3 CASSQEGGLRIYTF TGCGCCAGCAGCCAAGAAGGGGGGCTCAGAATCTACACCTTC
. . TRBJ2-2 TRBV7-2 CASKGRLNTGELFF TGTGCCAGCAAGGGGAGACTAAATACCGGGGAGCTGTTTTTT
. TRBD1 TRBJ2-7 TRBV19 CASRVQGQGPAYEQYF TGTGCCAGTAGGGTACAGGGGCAGGGACCAGCCTACGAGCAGTACTTC
medium-sized . TRBJ2-5 TRBV5-1 CASSLWETQYF TGCGCCAGCAGCTTGTGGGAGACCCAGTACTTC
. . TRBJ1-1 TRBV14 CASSQGPDTEAFF TGTGCCAGCAGCCAAGGACCTGACACTGAAGCTTTCTTT
. TRBD1 TRBJ2-2 TRBV4-1 CASSRPGTDTGELFF TGCGCCAGCAGCCGCCCCGGGACAGACACCGGGGAGCTGTTTTTT
. . TRBJ2-5 TRBV30 CAWSVGGWQETQYF TGTGCCTGGAGTGTCGGGGGCTGGCAAGAGACCCAGTACTTC
. TRBD1 TRBJ2-1 TRBV7-2 CASSLYTGGPREQFF TGTGCCAGCAGCTTATATACAGGGGGCCCACGTGAGCAGTTCTTC
medium-sized . TRBJ1-6 TRBV15 CATSPRYNSPLHF TGTGCCACCAGCCCTCGGTATAATTCACCCCTCCACTTT
once . TRBJ2-7 TRBV29-1 CSGLQGGEEQYF TGCAGCGGCCTCCAGGGGGGGGAGGAGCAGTACTTC
few . TRBJ1-5 TRBV2 CASSRGGQPQHF TGTGCCAGCAGCAGGGGCGGACAGCCCCAGCATTTT